This T cell receptor beta chain was identified in a study of response to subunit inactivated influenza vaccine. V lost 4 bases, J lost 9 bases, and 13 bases lay in between. In germline, CDR1 is LGHDT, CDR2 YNNKEL (reference sequence). This CDR3 contains 12 residues. Using its own MiXCR run on the RT-PCR reads, TCRdb lists one record per CDR3 protein. The data contain more than 500,000 distinct CDR3 sequences, approximately 10% of them singletons. This clonotype was seen only a few times. The sample also formed part of further work on T cells expressing NK-cell markers. In that study: cDNA encoding TCR beta was synthesized via 5'RACE template switching incorporating UMIs. Dominant NKG2C+ clonotypes in 6 or 7 donors made up roughly 1.0-7.0% of CD8+ T cells.

The clonotype originates from a man aged 50 or older who received an inactivated influenza vaccine. The source was PBMCs from blood, collected on the day of vaccination. This rearrangement joins TRBV3-1 to TRBJ2-7, with D perhaps matching TRBD1 (5 bases). The CDR3: CASSPARDRQYF. CDR3 in DNA: TGTGCCAGCAGCCCTGCCAGGGATCGGCAGTACTTC.